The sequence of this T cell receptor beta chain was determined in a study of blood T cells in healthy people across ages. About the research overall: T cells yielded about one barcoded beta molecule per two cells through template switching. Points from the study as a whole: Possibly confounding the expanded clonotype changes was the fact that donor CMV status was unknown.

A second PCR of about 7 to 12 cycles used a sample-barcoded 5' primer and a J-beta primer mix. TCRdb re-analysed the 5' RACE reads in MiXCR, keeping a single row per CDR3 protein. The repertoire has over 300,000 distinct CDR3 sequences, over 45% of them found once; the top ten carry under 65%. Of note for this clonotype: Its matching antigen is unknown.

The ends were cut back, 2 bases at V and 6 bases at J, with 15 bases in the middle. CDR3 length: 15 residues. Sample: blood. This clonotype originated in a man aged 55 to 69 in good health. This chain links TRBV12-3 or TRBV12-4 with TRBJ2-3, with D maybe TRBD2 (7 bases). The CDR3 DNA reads TGTGCCAGCAGTTTAAAGGGGGGGGAATTGGATACGCAGTATTTT. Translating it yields CASSLKGGELDTQYF.